Each of the 25 T cell receptor beta chains below was sequenced from the same sample in a study of blood T cell repertoires in COVID-19. Profiled with immunoSEQ multiplex PCR; TCRdb holds only in-frame clones, not every one. The sample has 100,000 to 150,000 clones, approximately 86% seen once. Sequenced: PBMCs or T cells enriched from blood (not recorded which). These receptor sequences come from a woman between 45 and 60 years old who had recovered from COVID-19.

This clone was counted a few times. The chain couples TRBV25-1 to TRBJ1-2, with 7 nucleotides matching TRBD1. The trim removed 0 bases at V and 2 bases at J, leaving 9 bases unmatched. CDR3 length: 17 residues. Germline loops: CDR1 MGHDK, CDR2 SYGVNS. The chain's CDR3 is CASSEYNNRGANYGYTF. DNA of the CDR3: TGTGCCAGCAGTGAATATAACAACAGGGGAGCCAACTATGGCTACACCTTC.

About this clone: In the same sample, other DNA sequences code for this CDR3. The chain recombines TRBV19 with TRBJ2-5; TRBD1 matches 7 bases. CDR1 and CDR2 from the germline V gene are LNHDA and SQIVND (reference sequence). The CDR3 has 13 amino acids. Unmatched junction bases numbered 4, after V lost 4 bases and J lost 5 bases. Here the CDR3 reads CASSTRQGETQYF. CDR3 DNA: TGTGCCAGTAGTACAAGACAGGGCGAGACCCAGTACTTC. The whole variable domain, filled in from reference TRBV19 and TRBJ2-5, reads DGGITQSPKYLFRKEGQNVTLSCEQNLNHDAMYWYRQDPGQGLRLIYYSQIVNDFQKGDIAEGYSVSREKKESFPLTVTSAQKNPTAFYLCASSTRQGETQYFGPGTRLLVL.

The chain links TRBV12-5 to TRBJ2-3, with a weak D call TRBD1 (6 bases). Germline V gives CDR1 LGHNT, CDR2 FRNRAP. The CDR3 is made up of 15 amino acids. V dropped 1 base and J dropped 1 base, with 9 bases sitting between them. The CDR3 coding sequence is TGTGCTAGTGGTTTGGGACAGGAACGCACAGATACGCAGTATTTT. It is translated as CASGLGQERTDTQYF.

This chain connects TRBV3-1 (or the pseudogene TRBV3-2) to TRBJ1-2; 7 positions match TRBD1. This CDR3 comprises 14 residues. CDR1 is LGHDT and CDR2 is YNNKEL in the germline V gene (reference sequence). J gave up 5 bases and V 0 bases, and 3 bases lay outside the gene matches. The CDR3 nucleotides read TGTGCCAGCAGCCAAGATGGCAGGGGGTATGGCTACACCTTC. Translation gives CASSQDGRGYGYTF.

This clone was seen a few times. The chain carries TRBV7-2 and TRBJ1-1; the D gene is possibly TRBD1 (6 bases). V lost 2 bases and J lost 10, with 23 bases in between. Germline V gene data show CDR1 as SGHTA and CDR2 as FQGNSA. The CDR3 is 16 residues long. Here the CDR3 DNA reads TGTGCCAGCAGCTTATCCGTCGGCCCACAGGGTGCCGGAGCTTTCTTT. The encoded protein is CASSLSVGPQGAGAFF.

V and J are TRBV3-1 (or the pseudogene TRBV3-2) and TRBJ1-2; possible D gene TRBD1, 6 bases. The CDR3 is 15 amino acids. Germline V gene data show CDR1 as LGHDT and CDR2 as YNNKEL (reference sequence). Trimming removed 1 base from V and 5 bases from J, with 14 bases in between. As DNA, the CDR3 is TGTGCCAGCAGCCAAGGGGGTGGTACAGGGTATGGCTACACCTTC. Its protein product is CASSQGGGTGYGYTF.

V and J are TRBV3-1 (or the pseudogene TRBV3-2) and TRBJ1-1; D is unclear. The germline CDR1 and CDR2 sequences are LGHDT and YNNKEL (reference sequence). The V end was cut by 0 bases, the J end by 5 bases, with 13 bases between. The CDR3 sequence is 15 residues long. For the CDR3, the DNA is TGTGCCAGCAGCCAAGAGAGGGCTTTCCAGACTGAAGCTTTCTTT. Protein product: CASSQERAFQTEAFF.

For this clone: A read error may produce the germline difference seen at one junction end. V and J are TRBV7-7 and TRBJ2-3; D is uncertain. This CDR3 spans 15 amino acids. CDR1 SSHAT and CDR2 FNYEAQ come from the germline V gene (reference sequence). CDR3 protein: CASSLGFQSTDTQYF. DNA for the CDR3: TGTGCTAGCAGCTTAGGTTTTCAGAGCACAGATACGCAGTATTTT.

The chain combines TRBV20-1 with TRBJ1-1; D is undetermined. Germline-derived CDR1 and CDR2 are DFQATT and SNEGSKA (reference sequence). The CDR3 contains 11 residues. Trimming cost V 5 bases and J 1 base, with 5 bases left between them. Here the CDR3 reads CSAPSNTEAFF. Here the CDR3 DNA reads TGCAGTGCTCCCTCGAACACTGAAGCTTTCTTT.

This clone appeared a single time. The chain uses TRBV10-1 and TRBJ1-6; TRBD1 aligns across 9 bases. Germline V gives CDR1 WNHNN, CDR2 SYGVQD (reference sequence). CDR3 size: 13 residues. V was clipped by 6 bases and J by 12 bases; unmatched bases: 6. Written as DNA, the CDR3 is TGCGCCAGCAGCGGGACAGGGCGGCAACCCCTCCACTTT. Amino acids: CASSGTGRQPLHF.

J is TRBJ2-7 and V is TRBV6-5; 7 bases match TRBD1. The J segment lost 4 bases and the V segment lost 2 bases, leaving 8 bases of the junction unmatched. CDR3 length: 15 residues. Looked up from germline, CDR1 is MNHEY and CDR2 is SVGAGI. Here the CDR3 DNA reads TGTGCCAGCAGTTACACAGGCAGGGGGATGTACGAGCAGTACTTC. Protein product: CASSYTGRGMYEQYF.

This chain connects TRBV5-1 to TRBJ1-1, with a weak D call TRBD1 (5 bases). Trimming pared 1 base from V and 4 bases from J, leaving 8 bases between. This CDR3 has 13 amino acids. Germline V gene data show CDR1 as SGHRS and CDR2 as YFSETQ. CDR3: CASSLIGGTEAFF. CDR3 nucleotide sequence: TGCGCCAGCAGCTTGATCGGGGGCACTGAAGCTTTCTTT.

The V and J genes are TRBV13 and TRBJ1-1; possibly TRBD1 for D (5 bases). Germline V gives CDR1 PRHDT, CDR2 FYEKMQ (reference sequence). V was clipped by 5 bases and J by 1 base, with 17 bases between them. The CDR3 runs to 16 residues. This CDR3 is CASSQRGVLANTEAFF. The CDR3 DNA is TGTGCCAGCAGCCAGCGGGGGGTGTTGGCGAACACTGAAGCTTTCTTT. Filled out from reference TRBV13 and TRBJ1-1, the complete variable domain reads AAGVIQSPRHLIKEKRETATLKCYPIPRHDTVYWYQQGPGQDPQFLISFYEKMQSDKGSIPDRFSAQQFSDYHSELNMSSLELGDSALYFCASSQRGVLANTEAFFGQGTRLTVV.

The rearrangement joins TRBV4-1 to TRBJ2-7; 10 nucleotides match TRBD2. The CDR3 is made up of 14 amino acids. Germline V lookup: CDR1 MGHRA, CDR2 YSYEKL. The trim removed 2 bases at V and 3 bases at J, leaving 1 base unmatched. CDR3 DNA: TGCGCCAGCAGCCAACGGACTAGCGGCTACGAGCAGTACTTC. Translating it yields CASSQRTSGYEQYF.

The rearrangement joins TRBV18 to TRBJ1-6, with 8 bases aligning to TRBD1. The CDR3 consists of 16 residues. CDR1 is KGHSH, CDR2 LQKENI, per germline. With V trimmed by 0 bases and J by 9 bases, 7 bases remained unmatched. CDR3 DNA: TGTGCCAGCTCACCACCGGGTAACAGGGGGAGTTCACCCCTCCACTTT. Encoded protein: CASSPPGNRGSSPLHF.

This chain joins TRBV4-1 and TRBJ2-7, with D possibly matching TRBD1 (5 bases). The CDR3 sequence is 15 residues long. CDR1 is MGHRA, CDR2 YSYEKL, per germline. V lost 1 base and J 1 base, leaving 11 bases between the germline ends. CDR3 nucleotide sequence: TGCGCCAGCAGCCAAGGCTCACAGGTTTCCTACGAGCAGTACTTC. It encodes CASSQGSQVSYEQYF.

V is TRBV5-1 and J is TRBJ2-7; 8 bases fit TRBD1. Germline lookup yields CDR1 SGHRS and CDR2 YFSETQ. Germline trimming cut 4 bases from V and 3 bases from J; bases unmatched to any gene: 9. The CDR3 contains 15 residues. CDR3 coding DNA: TGCGCCAGCAGCCCTGGGGGAGGACAGGGCTACGAGCAGTACTTC. It translates to CASSPGGGQGYEQYF.

The chain combines TRBV30 with TRBJ1-5; TRBD1 might be the D (6 bases). Between the trimmed V and J ends, which lost 0 bases and 1 base, there was a span of 7 bases. The germline gives CDR1 GTSNPN, CDR2 SVGIG (reference sequence). The length of the CDR3 is 14 residues. CDR3 region: CAWSVTGSNQPQHF. The CDR3 DNA sequence: TGTGCCTGGAGTGTAACAGGGAGCAATCAGCCCCAGCATTTT.

In this sample, this clone turned up once. The chain combines TRBV19 with TRBJ1-1, with 7 bases lining up with TRBD1. Trimming cost V 7 bases and J 7 bases; bases outside gene matches: 15. Germline V CDR1 and CDR2: LNHDA, SQIVND (reference sequence). The CDR3 loop spans 15 amino acids. The CDR3 sequence: CASTRGGGGFREAFF. In DNA form, the CDR3 reads TGTGCCAGTACCAGAGGAGGGGGCGGGTTTCGTGAAGCTTTCTTT.

The chain recombines TRBV9 with TRBJ1-3, with D hard to call. V shed 0 bases and J shed 0 bases, with 7 bases lying between them. Germline V gives CDR1 SGDLS, CDR2 YYNGEE. This CDR3 is 15 amino acids long. CDR3 nucleotides: TGTGCCAGCAGCGTAGCACAGAGCTCTGGAAACACCATATATTTT. This codes for CASSVAQSSGNTIYF.

This clone was detected once. The CDR3: CARGSEAFF. For the CDR3, the DNA is TGTGCTAGGGGCAGTGAAGCTTTCTTT. V usage is TRBV7-7 and J usage is TRBJ1-1, with a tentative D call TRBD1 (5 bases). Per the germline V gene, CDR1 is SSHAT and CDR2 is FNYEAQ (reference sequence). The CDR3 is 9 amino acids.

This clone showed up just once. The J gene is TRBJ2-7, the V gene TRBV29-1; possible D gene TRBD2, 5 bases. Germline assignment: CDR1 SQVTM and CDR2 ANQGSEA. The CDR3 has 13 amino acids. V gave up 4 bases and J gave up 6 bases, with 16 bases separating them. This CDR3 reads CSVGSSTRGEQYF. In DNA form, the CDR3 reads TGCAGCGTTGGAAGCAGCACCCGGGGCGAGCAGTACTTC.

This clone was seen just once. CDR3 protein: CASSELAGYGYTF. CDR3 in DNA: TGTGCCAGCAGTGAGTTAGCTGGGTATGGCTACACCTTC. The gene calls are TRBV6-1 and TRBJ1-2, with unresolved D. The V gene lost 3 bases and the J gene lost 5 bases, with 10 bases spanning the gap. This CDR3 comprises 13 residues. Looked up from germline, CDR1 is MNHNS and CDR2 is SASEGT.

The CDR3 sequence is CAISESNRGIGEGYTF. In DNA form, the CDR3 reads TGTGCCATCAGTGAGTCCAACAGGGGCATCGGGGAAGGCTACACCTTC. The chain joins TRBV10-3 to TRBJ1-2, with 7 bases that match TRBD1. The CDR3 runs to 16 residues. J gave up 8 bases and V 0 bases, and 12 bases lay outside the gene matches. Germline assignment: CDR1 ENHRY and CDR2 SYGVKD.

Only a few counts were recorded for this clone. This rearrangement joins TRBV5-5 to TRBJ1-5, with D possibly TRBD1 on 6 matching bases. This CDR3 is 15 amino acids long. The germline V gene has CDR1 SGHKS and CDR2 YYEKEE (reference sequence). V lost 4 bases, J lost 0 bases, and 11 bases lay in between. The CDR3 coding sequence is TGTGCCAGCAGCGTCACAGGGAATAGCAATCAGCCCCAGCATTTT. This encodes CASSVTGNSNQPQHF. The full variable domain, its missing parts supplied by reference TRBV5-5 and TRBJ1-5, is DAGVTQSPTHLIKTRGQQVTLRCSPISGHKSVSWYQQVLGQGPQFIFQYYEKEERGRGNFPDRFSARQFPNYSSELNVNALLLGDSALYLCASSVTGNSNQPQHFGDGTRLSIL.